These T cell receptor beta chains were read from a single sample in a study of identical twins. TCRdb re-called the 5' RACE reads through MiXCR, storing one row per CDR3 protein. The sample shows under 450,000 distinct CDR3 sequences, about 18% of them seen only once. Material: naive T cells sorted from blood. The receptor source for this set is a man aged 50-60 years in good health. The conserved cysteine and the conserved F or W are not part of the CDR3 here. D genes are given only for firm matches.

j_gene | d_gene | v_gene | CDR3aa
TRBJ2-3 | TRBD2 | TRBV24-1 | ATSDWRTSGTFTDTQY
TRBJ2-7 | - | TRBV29-1 | SAVGGTFSYEQY
TRBJ2-6 | TRBD2 | TRBV6-1 | ASSQPGGKSGANVLT
TRBJ2-3 | TRBD2 | TRBV12-3/TRBV12-4 | ASSYPRGSGGDLSTDTQY
TRBJ2-3 | TRBD2 | TRBV20-1 | SARDGLAGADTQY
TRBJ2-7 | - | TRBV7-2 | ASKWSSGGHEQY
TRBJ2-3 | - | TRBV5-1 | ASSLAEGPLDTQY
TRBJ2-2 | TRBD2 | TRBV27 | ASSLNAGVAGELF
TRBJ1-5 | TRBD1 | TRBV7-2 | ASSFTGVNQPQH
TRBJ1-5 | - | TRBV28 | ASSPLEPYQPQH
TRBJ2-2 | - | TRBV12-3/TRBV12-4 | ASSSYIGELF
TRBJ2-1 | - | TRBV7-2 | ATTLAGSVAYNEQF
TRBJ2-3 | TRBD1 | TRBV25-1 | ASSDETGSGADTQY
TRBJ2-2 | - | TRBV4-2 | ASSQEPGTVGELF
TRBJ2-7 | TRBD2 | TRBV29-1 | SVASGGEQY
TRBJ2-7 | - | TRBV29-1 | SVEHRGSFGHEQY
TRBJ2-1 | TRBD2 | TRBV4-1 | ASSQALAGAEYNEQF
TRBJ1-1 | - | TRBV4-2 | ASSQDWMNTEAF
TRBJ2-1 | - | TRBV7-2 | ASSSPGGGHNEQF
TRBJ2-1 | TRBD2 | TRBV28 | ASSALAGASEQF
TRBJ1-2 | - | TRBV12-3/TRBV12-4 | ASSSSLGPNYGYT
TRBJ1-4 | - | TRBV4-3 | ASSQEANEKLF
TRBJ1-2 | - | TRBV21-1 | ASSKGNWTGVGNYGYT
TRBJ2-3 | TRBD2 | TRBV5-5 | ASANGATSGRGDTQY
TRBJ2-2 | TRBD2 | TRBV5-1 | ASSTQGIAGTGELF
TRBJ1-1 | - | TRBV7-8 | ASSFDGGETEAF
TRBJ1-1 | - | TRBV29-1 | SVGPRLSSEAF